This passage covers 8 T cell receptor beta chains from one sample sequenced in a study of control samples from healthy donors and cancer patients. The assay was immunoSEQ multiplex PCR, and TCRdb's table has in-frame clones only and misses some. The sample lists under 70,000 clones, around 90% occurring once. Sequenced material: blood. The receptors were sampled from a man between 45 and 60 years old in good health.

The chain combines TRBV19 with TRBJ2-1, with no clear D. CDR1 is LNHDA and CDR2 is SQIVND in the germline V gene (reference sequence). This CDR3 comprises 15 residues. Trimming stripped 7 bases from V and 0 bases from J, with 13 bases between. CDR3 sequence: CASTLDLSSYNEQFF. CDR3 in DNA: TGTGCCAGTACCCTTGACTTAAGCTCCTACAATGAGCAGTTCTTC.

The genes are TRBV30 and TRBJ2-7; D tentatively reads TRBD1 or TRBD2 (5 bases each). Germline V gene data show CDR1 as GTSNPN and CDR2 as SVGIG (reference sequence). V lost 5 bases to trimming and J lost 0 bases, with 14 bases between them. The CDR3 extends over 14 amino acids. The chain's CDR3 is CAWAQGDSSYEQYF. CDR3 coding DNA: TGTGCCTGGGCGCAGGGAGACAGCTCCTACGAGCAGTACTTC.

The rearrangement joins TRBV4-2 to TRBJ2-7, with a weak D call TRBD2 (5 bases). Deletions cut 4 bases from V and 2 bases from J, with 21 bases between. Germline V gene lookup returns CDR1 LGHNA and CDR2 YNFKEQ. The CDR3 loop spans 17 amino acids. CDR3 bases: TGTGCCAGCAGCCGAGAAACTGGGAGAAGCGAGACCTACGAGCAGTACTTC. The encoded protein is CASSRETGRSETYEQYF.

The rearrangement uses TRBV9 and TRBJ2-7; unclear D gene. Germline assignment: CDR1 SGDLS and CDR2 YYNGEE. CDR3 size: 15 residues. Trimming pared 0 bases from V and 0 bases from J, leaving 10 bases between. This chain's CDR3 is CASSVGSGFSYEQYF. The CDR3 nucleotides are TGTGCCAGCAGCGTAGGATCAGGCTTCTCCTACGAGCAGTACTTC. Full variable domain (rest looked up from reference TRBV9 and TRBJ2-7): DSGVTQTPKHLITATGQRVTLRCSPRSGDLSVYWYQQSLDQGLQFLIQYYNGEERAKGNILERFSAQQFPDLHSELNLSSLELGDSALYFCASSVGSGFSYEQYFGPGTRLTVT.

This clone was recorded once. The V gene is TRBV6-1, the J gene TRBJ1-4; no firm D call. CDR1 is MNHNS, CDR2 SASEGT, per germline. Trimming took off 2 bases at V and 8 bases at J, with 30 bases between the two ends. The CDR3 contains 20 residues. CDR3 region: CASSERAPWEPGAIREKLFF. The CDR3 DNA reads TGTGCCAGCAGTGAACGGGCGCCGTGGGAACCGGGCGCAATAAGAGAAAAACTGTTTTTT.

CDR3 nucleotides: TGCAGTGCTAGTACGGCGGGAGAAGACTACGAGCAGTACTTC. This encodes CSASTAGEDYEQYF. The chain recombines TRBV20-1 with TRBJ2-7; 7 bases are a match to TRBD2. The ends lost 3 bases at V and 3 bases at J; junction bases unmatched: 8. The germline gives CDR1 DFQATT, CDR2 SNEGSKA (reference sequence). The CDR3 extends over 14 amino acids.

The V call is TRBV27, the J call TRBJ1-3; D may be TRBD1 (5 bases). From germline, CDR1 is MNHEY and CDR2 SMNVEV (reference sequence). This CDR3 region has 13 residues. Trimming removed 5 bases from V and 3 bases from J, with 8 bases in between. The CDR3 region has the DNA TGTGCCAGCAGTAAGACAGTTGGAAACACCATATATTTT. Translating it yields CASSKTVGNTIYF.

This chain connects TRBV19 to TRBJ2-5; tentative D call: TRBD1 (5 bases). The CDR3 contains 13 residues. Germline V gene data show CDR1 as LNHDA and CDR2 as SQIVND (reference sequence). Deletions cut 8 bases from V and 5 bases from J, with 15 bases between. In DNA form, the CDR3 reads TGTGCCAGTTCCAAGGGGCCCTCGGAGACCCAGTACTTC. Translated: CASSKGPSETQYF.